Each of the 4 T cell receptor beta chains below was sequenced from the same sample in a study of cytomegalovirus exposure and HLA in healthy donors. The PCR had 60 Vbeta and 13 Jbeta primers. Sequenced by immunoSEQ multiplex PCR; TCRdb stores in-frame clones only, minus some. The repertoire consists of fewer than 120,000 clones, with 76% occurring once and the leading ten covering under 15%. The sequencing sample was made of PBMCs. These receptors came from a man under 40 in good health and CMV-seropositive.

The V and J genes are TRBV6-6 and TRBJ2-1; 8 bases are shared with TRBD1. V lost 5 bases, J lost 7 bases, and 10 bases stayed unmatched. CDR3 length equals 15 residues. CDR1 MNHNY and CDR2 SVGAGI come from the germline V gene (reference sequence). The CDR3 region has the DNA TGTGCCAGCAGTCTCTACCGGACAGGGTGGAATGAGCAGTTCTTC. Its protein product is CASSLYRTGWNEQFF.

This rearrangement joins TRBV11-2 to TRBJ2-7, with TRBD2 matching over 8 bases. The length of the CDR3 is 15 residues. Germline V gene data show CDR1 as SGHAT and CDR2 as FQNNGV. V trimming: 6 bases; J trimming: 1 base; junction bases outside the gene matches: 8. The CDR3 reads CASSPGRGESYEQYF. Here the CDR3 DNA reads TGTGCCAGCAGTCCCGGGCGGGGGGAATCCTACGAGCAGTACTTC. Full variable domain (missing parts from reference TRBV11-2 and TRBJ2-7): EAGVAQSPRYKIIEKRQSVAFWCNPISGHATLYWYQQILGQGPKLLIQFQNNGVVDDSQLPKDRFSAERLKGVDSTLKIQPAKLEDSAVYLCASSPGRGESYEQYFGPGTRLTVT.

The V and J genes are TRBV5-6 and TRBJ2-7, with 7 bases identical to TRBD1. The V gene's germline CDR1 is SGHDT and CDR2 YYEEEE. This CDR3 contains 16 residues. V shed 2 bases, J shed 1 base, and the junction held 9 bases outside the gene matches. This CDR3 reads CASSFFDRETSYEQYF. In DNA form, the CDR3 reads TGTGCCAGCAGCTTTTTTGACAGGGAAACATCCTACGAGCAGTACTTC.

The rearrangement links TRBV10-3 to TRBJ2-2, with D unclear. CDR1 ENHRY and CDR2 SYGVKD come from the germline V gene. Trimming left V 6 bases short and J 7 bases short, with 9 bases between. The CDR3 totals 12 residues. The CDR3 region has the DNA TGTGCCATCAGACCCCGGAGCGGGGAGCTGTTTTTT. Translated: CAIRPRSGELFF.